The 7 T cell receptor beta chains given below trace back to one sample, sequenced in a study of T cells after somatic rescue of genetic block. Generated by immunoSEQ multiplex PCR, the TCRdb table keeps only in-frame clones and is missing some. The sample consists of fewer than 150,000 clones, about nine tenths of them appearing once. The sample taken for sequencing was peripheral blood mononuclear cells (PBMCs). These receptors originate from a woman younger than 30.

This clone was recorded a few times. This chain connects TRBV11-2 to TRBJ2-2; a weak D match, TRBD1 (5 bases). Trimming shortened V by 4 bases and J by 6 bases, and 15 bases separated the two germline ends. The CDR3 runs 15 residues. Germline V gene sequence: CDR1 SGHAT, CDR2 FQNNGV. The DNA of the CDR3 is TGTGCCAGCAGCTCCTTAATGGGGCCTTCCGGGGAGCTGTTTTTT. Its translation is CASSSLMGPSGELFF.

This chain joins TRBV18 and TRBJ2-5, with 10 bases aligning to TRBD2. V gave up 2 bases and J gave up 2 bases; unmatched junction bases: 2. Germline loops: CDR1 KGHSH, CDR2 LQKENI. This CDR3 has 15 residues. Written as DNA, the CDR3 is TGTGCCAGCTCACCAGCAGCGGGGGGGCAAGAGACCCAGTACTTC. Translating gives CASSPAAGGQETQYF.

This clone came up once. The CDR3 protein is CASSLGLNTEAFF. CDR3 coding DNA: TGTGCCAGCTCATTGGGATTGAACACTGAAGCTTTCTTT. V and J are TRBV18 and TRBJ1-1; D call uncertain. Germline CDR1 is KGHSH and CDR2 is LQKENI. V lost 5 bases and J 0 bases, leaving 7 bases between the germline ends. CDR3 length equals 13 residues.

The chain carries TRBV2 and TRBJ1-2; perhaps TRBD1 as D (5 bases). V lost 6 bases and J 8 bases, leaving 19 bases between the germline ends. The CDR3 contains 14 residues. Germline assignment: CDR1 SNHLY and CDR2 FYNNEI. CDR3 nucleotides: TGTGCCAGCAGGGGAACCGGGACGGAGTACGGCTACACCTTC. Amino acids: CASRGTGTEYGYTF.

The chain joins TRBV19 to TRBJ2-5; D is uncertain. The germline V and J ends were trimmed by 11 bases and 1 base, with 14 bases remaining between them. The CDR3 spans 13 residues. The germline V gene encodes CDR1 LNHDA and CDR2 SQIVND (reference sequence). The CDR3 nucleotides read TGTGCCTGCTCCCGTAGGGCCCAAGAGACCCAGTACTTC. Translating gives CACSRRAQETQYF.

The CDR3 protein is CATRGLNTEAFF. The CDR3 nucleotides are TGTGCCACCAGAGGGCTTAACACTGAAGCTTTCTTT. The chain recombines TRBV15 with TRBJ1-1; D is uncertain. Trimming removed 6 bases at V and 2 bases at J, with 7 bases between. The CDR3 spans 12 residues. Germline assignment: CDR1 LNHNV and CDR2 YYDKDF (reference sequence).

This chain connects TRBV4-3 to TRBJ2-7; D may be TRBD2 (5 bases). The V and J ends lost 0 bases and 3 bases respectively, with 9 bases between them. CDR3 length: 14 amino acids. The germline V gene has CDR1 LGHNA and CDR2 YSLEER. The CDR3 DNA reads TGCGCCAGCAGCCAAGAACCACGGGGCTACGAGCAGTACTTC. This encodes CASSQEPRGYEQYF.